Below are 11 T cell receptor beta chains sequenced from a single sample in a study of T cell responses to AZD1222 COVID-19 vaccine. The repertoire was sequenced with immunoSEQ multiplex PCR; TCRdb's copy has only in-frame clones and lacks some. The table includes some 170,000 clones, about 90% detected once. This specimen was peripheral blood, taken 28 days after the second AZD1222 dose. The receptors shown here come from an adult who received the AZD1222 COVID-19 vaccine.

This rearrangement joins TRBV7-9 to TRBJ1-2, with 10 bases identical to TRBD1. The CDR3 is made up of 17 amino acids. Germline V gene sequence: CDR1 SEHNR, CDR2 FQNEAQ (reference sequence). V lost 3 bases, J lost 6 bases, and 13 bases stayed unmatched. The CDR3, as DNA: TGTGCCAGCAGCTTTAATTTACGGGACAGGGGAGAGGATGGCTACACCTTC. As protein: CASSFNLRDRGEDGYTF.

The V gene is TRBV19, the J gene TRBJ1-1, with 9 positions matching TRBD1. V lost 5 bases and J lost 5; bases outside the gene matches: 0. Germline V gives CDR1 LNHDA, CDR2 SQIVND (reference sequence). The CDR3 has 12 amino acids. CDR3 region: CASSGQGTEAFF. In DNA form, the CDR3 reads TGTGCCAGTAGTGGACAGGGGACTGAAGCTTTCTTT.

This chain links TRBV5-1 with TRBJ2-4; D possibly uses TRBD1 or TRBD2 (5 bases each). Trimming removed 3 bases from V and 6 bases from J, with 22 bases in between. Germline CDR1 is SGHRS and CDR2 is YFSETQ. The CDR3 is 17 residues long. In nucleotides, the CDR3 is TGCGCCAGCAGCTACGAACCGGGACGGGTAATTGGAAACATTCAGTACTTC. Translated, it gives CASSYEPGRVIGNIQYF.

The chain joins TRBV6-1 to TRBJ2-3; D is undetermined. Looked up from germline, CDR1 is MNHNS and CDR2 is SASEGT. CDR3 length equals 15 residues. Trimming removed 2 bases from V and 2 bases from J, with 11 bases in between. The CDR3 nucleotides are TGTGCCAGCAGTGAACAGAGGATTTTCACAGATACGCAGTATTTT. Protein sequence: CASSEQRIFTDTQYF.

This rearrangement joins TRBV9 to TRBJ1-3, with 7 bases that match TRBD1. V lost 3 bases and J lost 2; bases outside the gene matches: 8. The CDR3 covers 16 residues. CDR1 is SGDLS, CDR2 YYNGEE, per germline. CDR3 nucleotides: TGTGCCAGCAGCGCGCCTATAGACAGGGCTGGAAACACCATATATTTT. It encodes CASSAPIDRAGNTIYF.

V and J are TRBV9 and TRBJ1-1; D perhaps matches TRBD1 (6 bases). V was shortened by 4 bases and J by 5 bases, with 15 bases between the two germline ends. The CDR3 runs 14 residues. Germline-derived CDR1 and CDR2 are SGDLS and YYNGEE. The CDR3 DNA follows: TGTGCCAGCAGCCCCAACGGGGGCGAAACTGAAGCTTTCTTT. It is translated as CASSPNGGETEAFF.

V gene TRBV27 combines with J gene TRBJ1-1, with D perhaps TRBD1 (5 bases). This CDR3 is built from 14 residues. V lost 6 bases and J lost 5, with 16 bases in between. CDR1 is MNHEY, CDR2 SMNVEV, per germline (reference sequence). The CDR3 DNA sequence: TGTGCCAGCAGCTCAATGGGGGGTGCTACTGAAGCTTTCTTT. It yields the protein CASSSMGGATEAFF.

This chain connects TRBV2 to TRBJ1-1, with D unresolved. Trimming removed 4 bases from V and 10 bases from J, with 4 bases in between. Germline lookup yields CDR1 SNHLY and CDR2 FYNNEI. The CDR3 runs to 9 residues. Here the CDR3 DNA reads TGTGCCAGCAGTGTAGGAGCTTTCTTT. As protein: CASSVGAFF.

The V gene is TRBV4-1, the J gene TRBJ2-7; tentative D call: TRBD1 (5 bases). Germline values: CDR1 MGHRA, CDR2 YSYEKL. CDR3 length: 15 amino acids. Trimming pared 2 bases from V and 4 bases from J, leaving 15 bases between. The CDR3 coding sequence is TGCGCCAGCAGCCAAAGGGGTGGAGTAGGGTACGAGCAGTACTTC. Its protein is CASSQRGGVGYEQYF.

The CDR3 bases are TGTGCCAGCCTGTCTCGAGAGCGGACTGAAGCTTTCTTT. The encoded protein is CASLSRERTEAFF. V is TRBV2 and J is TRBJ1-1; unclear D gene. Per the germline V gene, CDR1 is SNHLY and CDR2 is FYNNEI. This CDR3 has 13 amino acids. V was shortened by 8 bases and J by 5 bases, with 15 bases between the two germline ends.

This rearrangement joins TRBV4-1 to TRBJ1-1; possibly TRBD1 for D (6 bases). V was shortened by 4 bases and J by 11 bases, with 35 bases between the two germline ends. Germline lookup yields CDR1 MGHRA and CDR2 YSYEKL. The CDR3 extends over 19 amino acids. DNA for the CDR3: TGCGCCAGCAGCCCCCGGTCGGGGGGCGCCGGGTCAGGCATGATTGGGGCTTTCTTT. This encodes CASSPRSGGAGSGMIGAFF.